One sample yielded the 32 T cell receptor beta chains listed below, sequenced in a study of T cell responses to AZD1222 COVID-19 vaccine. Repertoires were generated with immunoSEQ multiplex PCR, while TCRdb's copy carries only in-frame clones and drops some. This sample has about 150,000 clones, with about 91% found just once. This sample comprised peripheral blood, obtained 28 days after the second AZD1222 dose. The receptors derive from an adult who received the AZD1222 COVID-19 vaccine.

The chain is built from TRBV6-4 and TRBJ1-1; D not certain. This CDR3 contains 15 residues. Between the trimmed V and J ends, which lost 3 bases and 1 base, there was a span of 12 bases. The germline gives CDR1 MRHNA, CDR2 SNTAGT. The CDR3 loop reads CASSEGTDGNTEAFF. Written as DNA, the CDR3 is TGTGCCAGCAGTGAAGGCACCGACGGGAACACTGAAGCTTTCTTT.

This clone was detected a few times. The chain joins TRBV11-2 to TRBJ2-2; D is ambiguous. Per the germline V gene, CDR1 is SGHAT and CDR2 is FQNNGV. The CDR3 runs to 15 residues. The V gene lost 1 base and the J gene lost 1 base, with 7 bases spanning the gap. CDR3 DNA sequence: TGTGCCAGCAGCTTAGGACTGCTGAACACCGGGGAGCTGTTTTTT. This codes for CASSLGLLNTGELFF.

This clone was detected once. This chain links TRBV9 with TRBJ1-2; 7 bases are a match to TRBD1. J was trimmed by 2 bases and V by 4 bases; bases with no gene match: 5. Per the germline V gene, CDR1 is SGDLS and CDR2 is YYNGEE. This CDR3 comprises 14 residues. DNA of the CDR3: TGTGCCAGCAGCCCCCAGGGACAGAACTATGGCTACACCTTC. Amino acids: CASSPQGQNYGYTF. The variable domain in full, completed from reference TRBV9 and TRBJ1-2, reads DSGVTQTPKHLITATGQRVTLRCSPRSGDLSVYWYQQSLDQGLQFLIQYYNGEERAKGNILERFSAQQFPDLHSELNLSSLELGDSALYFCASSPQGQNYGYTFGSGTRLTVV.

The table lists this clone with a few counts. The same CDR3 can be traced to other DNA sequences in this sample. The chain employs TRBV29-1 and TRBJ1-2, with D hard to call. From germline, CDR1 is SQVTM and CDR2 ANQGSEA. Deletions cut 0 bases from V and 1 base from J, with 3 bases between. There are 12 residues in the CDR3. The CDR3 nucleotides are TGCAGCGTTGAAGACCGTAACTATGGCTACACCTTC. This codes for CSVEDRNYGYTF.

This clone has more than one count but fewer than ten. The chain joins TRBV3-1 (or the pseudogene TRBV3-2) to TRBJ2-3, with 11 bases identical to TRBD1. V shed 7 bases, J shed 4 bases, and the junction held 7 bases outside the gene matches. This CDR3 region has 15 residues. The germline CDR1 and CDR2 sequences are LGHDT and YNNKEL (reference sequence). This CDR3 reads CASTKGQGEADTQYF. CDR3 DNA: TGTGCCAGCACCAAGGGACAGGGGGAGGCAGATACGCAGTATTTT.

The genes are TRBV7-9 and TRBJ2-2; D unclear. The CDR3 contains 16 residues. V was cut by 1 base and J by 0 bases, with 9 bases left in between. The germline V gene encodes CDR1 SEHNR and CDR2 FQNEAQ (reference sequence). CDR3 sequence (DNA): TGTGCCAGCAGCTTAGGTAGTGCACCGAACACCGGGGAGCTGTTTTTT. Protein sequence: CASSLGSAPNTGELFF. Full variable domain (missing parts from reference TRBV7-9 and TRBJ2-2): DTGVSQNPRHKITKRGQNVTFRCDPISEHNRLYWYRQTLGQGPEFLTYFQNEAQLEKSRLLSDRFSAERPKGSFSTLEIQRTEQGDSAMYLCASSLGSAPNTGELFFGEGSRLTVL.

As regards this clone: The same CDR3 arises from other DNA sequences in this sample as well. The chain recombines TRBV18 with TRBJ2-7, with TRBD2 matching over 11 bases. V shed 5 bases and J 4 bases; nucleotides not matched to a gene: 4. Germline CDR1 is KGHSH and CDR2 is LQKENI. This CDR3 is built from 14 residues. The CDR3 sequence is CASSSGTSGYEQYF. In DNA form, the CDR3 reads TGTGCCAGCTCATCCGGGACTAGCGGATACGAGCAGTACTTC. The full variable domain, with the rest looked up from reference TRBV18 and TRBJ2-7, is NAGVMQNPRHLVRRRGQEARLRCSPMKGHSHVYWYRQLPEEGLKFMVYLQKENIIDESGMPKERFSAEFPKEGPSILRIQQVVRGDSAAYFCASSSGTSGYEQYFGPGTRLTVT.

V gene TRBV10-3 combines with J gene TRBJ1-2; 7 nucleotides match TRBD1. Per germline, CDR1 ENHRY and CDR2 SYGVKD. V gave up 0 bases and J gave up 5 bases; unmatched junction bases: 6. The length of the CDR3 is 15 residues. CDR3 bases: TGTGCCATCAGTGAGTCGACGACAGGGTCGTATGGCTACACCTTC. Amino acids: CAISESTTGSYGYTF.

This chain's CDR3 is CASSQEVRNTEAFF. As DNA, the CDR3 is TGTGCCAGCAGCCAAGAGGTGAGGAACACTGAAGCTTTCTTT. The chain uses TRBV3-1 (or the pseudogene TRBV3-2) and TRBJ1-1; D unclear. The germline V gene encodes CDR1 LGHDT and CDR2 YNNKEL (reference sequence). V was trimmed by 0 bases and J by 1 base, leaving 6 bases between them. The CDR3 covers 14 residues.

In its sample, this clone was seen once. Written as DNA, the CDR3 is TGTGCCAGCAGCCAAGGGGACCTAGCGGGAGGTTACAATGAGCAGTTCTTC. Amino acids: CASSQGDLAGGYNEQFF. The rearrangement uses TRBV4-2 and TRBJ2-1, with TRBD2 matching 11 bases. The CDR3 has 17 amino acids. Germline assignment: CDR1 LGHNA and CDR2 YNFKEQ. V gave up 1 base and J gave up 4 bases; unmatched junction bases: 6.

This clone has a single count. The CDR3 DNA is TGTGCCAGCAGCTTAACCCCGAGCTCTGGGGCCAACGTCCTGACTTTC. Translated, it gives CASSLTPSSGANVLTF. The genes are TRBV11-1 and TRBJ2-6, with no clear D. The CDR3 is 16 residues long. V shed 2 bases and J shed 0 bases, with 8 bases lying between them. Germline V gives CDR1 SGHAT, CDR2 FQDESV (reference sequence).

The gene calls are TRBV27 and TRBJ1-1; 7 bases align to TRBD1. CDR3 size: 15 residues. CDR1 is MNHEY and CDR2 is SMNVEV in the germline V gene (reference sequence). V dropped 3 bases and J dropped 0; count of bases not matched to a gene: 4. CDR3 coding DNA: TGTGCCAGCAGTTTGGGACAGCCACTGAACACTGAAGCTTTCTTT. It translates to CASSLGQPLNTEAFF.

This chain connects TRBV6-1 to TRBJ2-7; D is unclear. Trimming left V 0 bases short and J 3 bases short, with 0 bases between. The CDR3 runs 11 residues. Germline values: CDR1 MNHNS, CDR2 SASEGT. The CDR3 bases are TGTGCCAGCAGTGAAGCCTACGAGCAGTACTTC. Amino acids: CASSEAYEQYF.

The CDR3 spells CASSPGLAAYEQYF. CDR3 coding DNA: TGTGCCAGCAGCCCGGGACTAGCAGCCTACGAGCAGTACTTC. V usage is TRBV7-8 and J usage is TRBJ2-7; 9 bases match TRBD2. Germline-derived CDR1 and CDR2 are SGHVS and FQNEAQ. V trimming: 5 bases; J trimming: 2 bases; junction bases outside the gene matches: 4. The CDR3 totals 14 residues.

The V call is TRBV12-3 or TRBV12-4, the J call TRBJ1-2; weak D call: TRBD1 (5 bases). Trimming removed 1 base at V and 8 bases at J, with 11 bases between. The CDR3 is 13 residues long. CDR3 protein: CASSLGQGLGYTF. The CDR3 coding sequence is TGTGCCAGCAGTTTAGGGCAGGGTCTCGGCTACACCTTC.

The chain employs TRBV4-1 and TRBJ1-3, with 7 bases that match TRBD1. The CDR3 length is 15 residues. Germline CDR1 MGHRA, CDR2 YSYEKL. Germline trimming cut 4 bases from V and 4 bases from J; bases unmatched to any gene: 7. CDR3: CASSPRDSNGNTIYF. The CDR3 DNA reads TGCGCCAGCAGCCCCCGGGACAGCAACGGAAACACCATATATTTT.

This clone was found once. The rearrangement joins TRBV2 to TRBJ1-6; D remains unclear. Germline V gives CDR1 SNHLY, CDR2 FYNNEI. Trimming left V 8 bases short and J 0 bases short, with 14 bases between. The CDR3 sequence is 16 residues long. The CDR3, as DNA: TGTGCCAGCCGAGGTCGGGGAAGCTCCTATAATTCACCCCTCCACTTT. Encoded protein: CASRGRGSSYNSPLHF.

The chain carries TRBV5-1 and TRBJ1-2, with unresolved D. Trimming took 4 bases from V and 4 from J, leaving 11 bases between them. The CDR3 is 13 residues long. Germline V lookup: CDR1 SGHRS, CDR2 YFSETQ. CDR3 sequence: CASSVAGSYGYTF. CDR3 nucleotides: TGCGCCAGCAGCGTCGCAGGTTCCTATGGCTACACCTTC.

V is TRBV7-9 and J is TRBJ2-2; D is unclear. The CDR3 has 14 residues. The V gene's germline CDR1 is SEHNR and CDR2 FQNEAQ (reference sequence). V dropped 2 bases and J dropped 1 base, with 5 bases sitting between them. The CDR3 region is CASSLRENTGELFF. The CDR3 DNA reads as TGTGCCAGCAGCTTAAGGGAGAACACCGGGGAGCTGTTTTTT.

This clone was recorded once. The chain links TRBV19 to TRBJ2-7, with D hard to call. The CDR3 is 13 amino acids. Germline CDR1 is LNHDA and CDR2 is SQIVND (reference sequence). The ends were cut back, 5 bases at V and 3 bases at J, with 11 bases in the middle. The CDR3 reads CASSAGQSYEQYF. In DNA form, the CDR3 reads TGTGCCAGTAGTGCCGGTCAGAGCTACGAGCAGTACTTC.

The chain is built from TRBV29-1 and TRBJ1-4; D possibly corresponds to TRBD1 (6 bases). V was shortened by 6 bases and J by 0 bases, with 14 bases between the two germline ends. Germline V gene data show CDR1 as SQVTM and CDR2 as ANQGSEA. The CDR3 sequence is 15 residues long. CDR3 DNA sequence: TGCAGCGTGGGGGCCGGGGATGCAACTAATGAAAAACTGTTTTTT. Protein: CSVGAGDATNEKLFF.

CDR3 loop: CASSVIPGQIYNEQFF. Here the CDR3 DNA reads TGTGCCAGTAGTGTAATACCGGGACAGATCTACAATGAGCAGTTCTTC. The V gene is TRBV19, the J gene TRBJ2-1; TRBD1 matches 7 bases. The CDR3 sequence is 16 residues long. Germline CDR1 reads LNHDA; CDR2 reads SQIVND (reference sequence). The ends lost 5 bases at V and 3 bases at J; junction bases unmatched: 10.

In this sample, this clone turned up a few times. V is TRBV27 and J is TRBJ1-2, with TRBD1 identical over 9 bases. The germline V gene has CDR1 MNHEY and CDR2 SMNVEV (reference sequence). Trimming removed 3 bases from V and 6 bases from J; junction bases left unmatched: 8. The CDR3 consists of 15 residues. The CDR3 region has the DNA TGTGCCAGCAGTTTCCTGAAGGACAGGGGCCATGGCTACACCTTC. It translates to CASSFLKDRGHGYTF.

The V gene is TRBV21-1, the J gene TRBJ2-7. TRBV21-1 constitutes a pseudogene. The CDR3 contains 17 residues. The CDR3 sequence: CASSKAGNRAKSYEQYF. The CDR3 region has the DNA TGTGCCAGCAGCAAAGCCGGCAATAGGGCCAAAAGCTACGAGCAGTACTTC.

Here the CDR3 DNA reads TGTGCCAGCAGTCCTTGGGGGACAGGCTACACTGAAGCTTTCTTT. Its protein product is CASSPWGTGYTEAFF. The chain recombines TRBV2 with TRBJ1-1, with 8 bases identical to TRBD1. The V segment lost 5 bases and the J segment 3 bases; nucleotides outside the gene matches: 8. CDR3 length equals 15 residues. Per the germline V gene, CDR1 is SNHLY and CDR2 is FYNNEI.

V is TRBV5-4 and J is TRBJ2-7, with D tentatively TRBD1 (5 bases). Germline-derived CDR1 and CDR2 are SGHNT and YYREEE (reference sequence). The CDR3 has 15 amino acids. V was shortened by 0 bases and J by 6 bases, with 16 bases between the two germline ends. CDR3 amino acids: CASSLEGSAGREQYF. In DNA form, the CDR3 reads TGTGCCAGCAGCTTGGAAGGGTCGGCAGGGCGCGAGCAGTACTTC.

CDR3 sequence (DNA): TGTGCCAGCAGACAGGCGCAGGAGGTTAACTATGGCTACACCTTC. It encodes CASRQAQEVNYGYTF. The V call is TRBV6-4, the J call TRBJ1-2, with D maybe TRBD1 (5 bases). CDR3 length: 15 residues. V shed 6 bases and J shed 1 base, with 15 bases lying between them. Germline CDR1 and CDR2: MRHNA and SNTAGT.

This chain uses TRBV29-1 with TRBJ2-7; 8 bases agree with TRBD1. V dropped 3 bases and J dropped 0; count of bases not matched to a gene: 7. Per the germline V gene, CDR1 is SQVTM and CDR2 is ANQGSEA. This CDR3 has 15 amino acids. CDR3 residues: CSVETDRESSYEQYF. CDR3 nucleotides: TGCAGCGTTGAGACGGACAGGGAGAGCTCCTACGAGCAGTACTTC.

The rearrangement joins TRBV4-1 to TRBJ1-1; no firm D call. Trimming took 0 bases from V and 1 from J, leaving 6 bases between them. Germline V gene data show CDR1 as MGHRA and CDR2 as YSYEKL. The CDR3 is 14 amino acids. The CDR3 DNA is TGCGCCAGCAGCCAAGATTGGAGGAACACTGAAGCTTTCTTT. It specifies CASSQDWRNTEAFF.

This rearrangement joins TRBV11-2 to TRBJ2-2, with TRBD1 identical over 10 bases. CDR3 size: 17 residues. CDR1 is SGHAT, CDR2 FQNNGV, per germline. J lost 4 bases, V lost 3 bases, and 8 bases had no gene match. In nucleotides, the CDR3 is TGTGCCAGCAGCTTGACAGGGGGCCACAGGAGCACCGGGGAGCTGTTTTTT. Translating gives CASSLTGGHRSTGELFF.

The V call is TRBV9, the J call TRBJ1-3; D remains unclear. V lost 0 bases to trimming and J lost 4 bases, with 14 bases between them. Per the germline V gene, CDR1 is SGDLS and CDR2 is YYNGEE. The CDR3 totals 16 residues. In DNA, the CDR3 is TGTGCCAGCAGCGTAGCGGAACGGCGGTCGGGAAACACCATATATTTT. It specifies CASSVAERRSGNTIYF.

The J gene is TRBJ1-2, the V gene TRBV6-2 or TRBV6-3, with D uncertain. Germline CDR1 MNHEY, CDR2 SVGEGT. This CDR3 is 16 amino acids long. V was clipped by 2 bases and J by 0 bases, with 13 bases between them. The CDR3 loop reads CASSYLSTGANYGYTF. As DNA, the CDR3 is TGTGCCAGCAGTTACCTCTCCACGGGTGCTAACTATGGCTACACCTTC.